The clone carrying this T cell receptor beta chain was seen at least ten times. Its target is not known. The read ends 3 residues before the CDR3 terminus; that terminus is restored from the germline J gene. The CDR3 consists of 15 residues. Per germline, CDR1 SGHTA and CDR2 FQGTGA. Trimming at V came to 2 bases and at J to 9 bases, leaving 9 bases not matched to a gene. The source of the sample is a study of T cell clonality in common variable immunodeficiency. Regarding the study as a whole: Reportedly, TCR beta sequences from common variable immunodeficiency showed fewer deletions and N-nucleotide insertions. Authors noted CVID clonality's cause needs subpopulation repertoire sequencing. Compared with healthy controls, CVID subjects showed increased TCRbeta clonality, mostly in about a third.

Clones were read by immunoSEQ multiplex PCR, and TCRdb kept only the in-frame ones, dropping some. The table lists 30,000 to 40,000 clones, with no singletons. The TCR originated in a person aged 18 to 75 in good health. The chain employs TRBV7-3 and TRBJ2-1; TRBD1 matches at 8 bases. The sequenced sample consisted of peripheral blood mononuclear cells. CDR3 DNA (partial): TGTGCCAGCAGCTTAGGGACAGGAGACCGGGCTGAG. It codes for CASSLGTGDRAE. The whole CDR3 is CASSLGTGDRAEQFF.